This entry features one T cell receptor beta chain sequence. The clone's antigen remains unknown. Base quality data are lacking; no much larger clone is found one base away. CDR1 MNHEY and CDR2 SMNVEV are derived from the germline V gene (reference sequence). From the cysteine through the phenylalanine, the CDR3 covers 15 amino acids. The sequence is cut down to CDR3 DNA, 45 bases in frame from base 1. For this chain, trimming is 6 bases at the V end and 1 base at the J end, and the number of junction bases without a gene match is 6. This specimen comes from a study of control samples from healthy donors and cancer patients (dated by TCRdb to the early 2020s). Libraries were prepared through the immunoSEQ multiplex PCR assay. This is the immuneACCESS table as TCRdb keeps it, with only in-frame sequences that have V and J called. A part of the clones is gone; compared with another copy, unresolved V genes explain less than half, and the rest is unexplained. The sample records 130,000 or so clones, around 92% of which are singletons. The top ten clones comprise about 1.9% of the sample.

Source material: blood. The clonotype was recovered from a woman aged 45-60 years in good health. The sequence links TRBV27 to TRBJ2-5; 9 bases in between match TRBD1. The nucleotide sequence is TGTGCCAGCAGAGAGGACAGGGGCCTCCAAGAGACCCAGTACTTC. This encodes CASREDRGLQETQYF.